A single sample gave rise to the 3 T cell receptor beta chains below, sequenced in a study of blood T cells in healthy people across ages. A second 7 to 11 cycle PCR used barcoded and J-beta primers. TCRdb called the 5' RACE reads again in MiXCR, with one record for every CDR3 protein. Altogether hundreds of thousands of distinct CDR3 sequences are present, 40% to 45% being singletons, with the ten largest covering around 30%. Specimen: blood. The receptors were sampled from a man older than 75 in good health.

The gene calls are TRBV7-2 and TRBJ1-6, with a weak D call TRBD1 (6 bases). V was shortened by 4 bases and J by 6 bases, with 16 bases between the two germline ends. Germline-derived CDR1 and CDR2 are SGHTA and FQGNSA. The CDR3 has 16 residues. CDR3 bases: TGTGCCAGCAGCTGGGGGGTACAGGGCGGTAATTCACCCCTCCACTTT. This sequence encodes CASSWGVQGGNSPLHF.

This clonotype has at least ten counts. The rearrangement uses TRBV6-2 or TRBV6-3 and TRBJ2-4; D is undetermined. The V gene's germline CDR1 is MNHEY and CDR2 SVGEGT. Trimming stripped 5 bases from V and 12 bases from J, with 11 bases between. This CDR3 is 11 amino acids long. The chain's CDR3 is CASSDRVGQYF. The CDR3 bases are TGTGCCAGCAGTGACCGTGTGGGTCAGTACTTC.

This sequence joins TRBV10-3 and TRBJ1-2; TRBD1 matches 8 bases. The germline gives CDR1 ENHRY, CDR2 SYGVKD. Trimming at V came to 5 bases and at J to 4 bases, leaving 9 bases not matched to a gene. The CDR3 sequence is 15 residues long. The CDR3 DNA follows: TGTGCCATCAGTAGTGGACAGGGCGAAACCTATGGCTACACCTTC. It translates to CAISSGQGETYGYTF.